This T cell receptor (beta chain) comes out of a study of blood T cells in healthy people across ages. Germline lookup yields CDR1 SQVTM and CDR2 ANQGSEA. Trimming removed 3 bases at V and 8 bases at J, with 13 bases between. The CDR3 is 12 amino acids. Each donor gave 9.5 to 10 milliliters of peripheral blood. No fewer than 6 million PBMCs went into each sample. A J-beta primer mix and a sample-barcoded 5' primer were used in a second PCR of roughly 7 to 12 cycles. TCRdb re-called the 5' RACE reads with MiXCR, one entry per CDR3 protein. The profile shows hundreds of thousands of distinct CDR3 sequences, about 20% of them singletons. This clonotype has just a few counts. Its antigen is still unknown. Study-level results: TCR beta diversity was tightly associated with the proportion of naive T cells.

The receptor was derived from a man between 65 and 85 years old in good health. The source material was blood. The V call is TRBV29-1, the J call TRBJ1-2; D might be TRBD1 (6 bases). CDR3 DNA sequence: TGCAGCGTTGAGACGAGGGACACCGGCTACACCTTC. Amino acids: CSVETRDTGYTF.